This passage covers 26 T cell receptor beta chains from one sample sequenced in a study of molecular identifiers for immune sequencing clone quantification. TCRdb analysed the PCR reads with MiXCR anew, one entry per CDR3 protein. The table includes about 97,000 distinct CDR3 sequences, approximately 24% detected once. Material: naive CD8+ T cells from blood, with Jurkat cell RNA spiked in. As for subset: FACS-sorted CD8+CD4-CCR7+CD45RA+ naive T cells. The receptor set was obtained from a human donor in good health. Some libraries in this study had Jurkat cell RNA spiked in.

V gene TRBV30 combines with J gene TRBJ2-1; D unclear. Per germline, CDR1 GTSNPN and CDR2 SVGIG (reference sequence). The V end lost 2 bases, the J end lost 1 base, and 6 bases lay between the germline ends. CDR3 length equals 13 residues. Here the CDR3 reads CAWSLGSYNEQFF. The CDR3 nucleotides are TGTGCCTGGAGTCTGGGTTCCTACAATGAGCAGTTCTTC.

This clonotype was recorded at least ten times. This rearrangement joins TRBV2 to TRBJ2-5; D remains unclear. Trimming stripped 6 bases from V and 2 bases from J, with 7 bases between. CDR3 length equals 12 residues. The germline gives CDR1 SNHLY, CDR2 FYNNEI. The chain's CDR3 is CASSDTQETQYF. The CDR3 bases are TGTGCCAGCAGCGACACTCAAGAGACCCAGTACTTC.

Remarks on this clonotype: Possible read error: a much larger clone is one base away. The chain recombines TRBV4-1 with TRBJ1-1; unclear D gene. The length of the CDR3 is 12 residues. V lost 2 bases and J 4 bases, leaving 5 bases between the germline ends. The V gene's germline CDR1 is MGHRA and CDR2 YSYEKL. The CDR3 DNA is TGCGCCAGCAGCCAAATGAGCACTGAAGCTTTCTTT. It specifies CASSQMSTEAFF.

For this clonotype: A clone one base away is much larger, so this may be a read error. The chain is built from TRBV2 and TRBJ2-7, with 12 bases aligning to TRBD2. This CDR3 comprises 15 residues. Germline V gene lookup returns CDR1 SNHLY and CDR2 FYNNEI. CDR3 coding DNA: TGTGCCAGCAGGGAAGGACTAGCGGGGCCCCTGGAGCAGTGCTTC. Translation gives CASREGLAGPLEQCF. Based on the CDR3 plus reference TRBV2 and TRBJ2-7, the full variable domain is EPEVTQTPSHQVTQMGQEVILRCVPISNHLYFYWYRQILGQKVEFLVSFYNNEISEKSEIFDDQFSVERPDGSNFTLKIRSTKLEDSAMYFCASREGLAGPLEQCFGPGTRLTVT.

This clonotype appeared many times. The J gene is TRBJ2-7, the V gene TRBV6-5, with unresolved D. This CDR3 spans 13 amino acids. Germline values: CDR1 MNHEY, CDR2 SVGAGI. V was pared by 0 bases and J by 1 base, with 4 bases between. The chain's CDR3 is CASSYSGSYEQYF. The DNA for the CDR3 is TGTGCCAGCAGTTACTCCGGGTCCTACGAGCAGTACTTC.

This clonotype was seen repeatedly, ten times or more. The chain recombines TRBV7-2 with TRBJ2-3; maybe TRBD2 (6 bases). V was cut by 0 bases and J by 6 bases, with 22 bases left in between. Per the germline V gene, CDR1 is SGHTA and CDR2 is FQGNSA. CDR3 length equals 18 residues. CDR3 region: CASSLALLAGRISDTQYF. CDR3 nucleotide sequence: TGTGCCAGCAGCTTAGCGCTTCTTGCGGGGCGCATTTCGGATACGCAGTATTTT.

Many counts were recorded for this clonotype. The V call is TRBV4-1, the J call TRBJ2-3, with a possible D match to TRBD1 (5 bases). The CDR3 has 14 residues. CDR1 MGHRA and CDR2 YSYEKL come from the germline V gene. Trimming removed 0 bases from V and 1 base from J, with 5 bases in between. CDR3 loop: CASSQEQGTDTQYF. CDR3 nucleotides: TGCGCCAGCAGCCAAGAACAGGGCACAGATACGCAGTATTTT.

This clonotype was counted at least ten times. The chain combines TRBV29-1 with TRBJ1-2, with a possible D match to TRBD1 (6 bases). CDR1 and CDR2 (germline): SQVTM, ANQGSEA. This CDR3 contains 12 residues. Between the trimmed V and J ends, which lost 4 bases and 8 bases, there was a span of 14 bases. As DNA, the CDR3 is TGCAGCGTTGGGGAGGGGGTGAGAGGCTACACCTTC. It translates to CSVGEGVRGYTF.

The V gene is TRBV30, the J gene TRBJ2-1; 8 bases map to TRBD1. V was pared by 0 bases and J by 3 bases, with 4 bases of the junction left unmatched. The CDR3 length is 15 residues. Germline V gene lookup returns CDR1 GTSNPN and CDR2 SVGIG (reference sequence). The CDR3 here is CAWSVPGGFYNEQFF. The CDR3 DNA is TGTGCCTGGAGTGTACCAGGGGGCTTCTACAATGAGCAGTTCTTC.

This clonotype was recorded a few times. The rearrangement joins TRBV7-9 to TRBJ1-2, with D unclear. V lost 2 bases and J lost 2, with 12 bases in between. CDR1 is SEHNR, CDR2 FQNEAQ, per germline (reference sequence). CDR3 length equals 15 residues. Here the CDR3 DNA reads TGTGCCAGCAGCTTAACTTTCTTGGGGAACTATGGCTACACCTTC. Translation gives CASSLTFLGNYGYTF. Together with reference TRBV7-9 and TRBJ1-2, the CDR3 gives the full variable domain: DTGVSQNPRHKITKRGQNVTFRCDPISEHNRLYWYRQTLGQGPEFLTYFQNEAQLEKSRLLSDRFSAERPKGSFSTLEIQRTEQGDSAMYLCASSLTFLGNYGYTFGSGTRLTVV.

The chain combines TRBV20-1 with TRBJ2-7, with D unclear. This CDR3 contains 12 residues. Trimming took off 5 bases at V and 5 bases at J, with 13 bases between the two ends. The germline V gene has CDR1 DFQATT and CDR2 SNEGSKA (reference sequence). The CDR3 bases are TGCAGTGCTGCGTTGGAACTTGACGAGCAGTACTTC. It translates to CSAALELDEQYF.

This clonotype was recorded many times. CDR3 in DNA: TGTGCCAGCGGGCCGTCGGGCACCGGGGAGCTGTTTTTT. Amino acids: CASGPSGTGELFF. The chain uses TRBV7-9 and TRBJ2-2; D is unclear. Germline V gene data show CDR1 as SEHNR and CDR2 as FQNEAQ (reference sequence). The V end lost 8 bases, the J end lost 4 bases, and 11 bases lay between the germline ends. This CDR3 region has 13 residues.

There are many counts of this clonotype. V usage is TRBV5-1 and J usage is TRBJ1-1; TRBD1 is a possible D gene (5 bases). The CDR3 length is 15 residues. V was cut by 3 bases and J by 0 bases, with 12 bases left in between. Germline-derived CDR1 and CDR2 are SGHRS and YFSETQ. The chain's CDR3 is CASSSDTFMNTEAFF. In DNA form, the CDR3 reads TGCGCCAGCAGCTCGGACACATTTATGAACACTGAAGCTTTCTTT.

This clonotype was counted at least ten times. This chain joins TRBV9 and TRBJ1-2; no clear D. This CDR3 is built from 12 residues. V was shortened by 5 bases and J by 2 bases, with 7 bases between the two germline ends. Germline values: CDR1 SGDLS, CDR2 YYNGEE. The CDR3 here is CASSKMNYGYTF. Here the CDR3 DNA reads TGTGCCAGCAGTAAGATGAACTATGGCTACACCTTC.

This clonotype was counted many times. The J gene is TRBJ2-7, the V gene TRBV11-3; tentatively, D is TRBD1 or TRBD2 (5 bases each). The CDR3 runs to 14 residues. From germline, CDR1 is SGHNT and CDR2 YENEEA. V lost 1 base and J 2 bases, leaving 9 bases between the germline ends. This chain's CDR3 is CASSLGGTPYEQYF. For the CDR3, the DNA is TGTGCCAGCAGCTTAGGGGGGACCCCCTACGAGCAGTACTTC.

Comment on this clonotype: It may be a read error: a sequence one base away is much more abundant. The chain joins TRBV27 to TRBJ2-3; no clear D. The CDR3 sequence is 17 residues long. CDR1 MNHEY and CDR2 SMNVEV come from the germline V gene (reference sequence). V dropped 6 bases and J dropped 2 bases, with 21 bases sitting between them. The CDR3 bases are TGTGCCAGCAGCCCTATTTTGGGCGGTCCCCACACAGATACGCAGTATTTT. Protein sequence: CASSPILGGPHTDTQYF.

In this sample, this clonotype turned up a few times. The chain carries TRBV6-2 or TRBV6-3 and TRBJ2-2, with D possibly matching TRBD1 (6 bases). V was clipped by 0 bases and J by 1 base, with 12 bases between them. The CDR3 contains 17 residues. Per the germline V gene, CDR1 is MNHEY and CDR2 is SVGEGT. The CDR3 spells CASSYSNRAGNTGELFF. In nucleotides, the CDR3 is TGTGCCAGCAGTTACTCCAACAGGGCCGGGAACACCGGGGAGCTGTTTTTT.

About this clonotype: Germline is not matched at one junction end, which may reflect a read error. This rearrangement joins TRBV9 to TRBJ2-3, with TRBD1 identical over 7 bases. The CDR3 has 11 residues. CDR1 and CDR2 (germline): SGDLS, YYNGEE. CDR3 sequence: CASSAGGTQDF. DNA of the CDR3: TGTGCCAGCAGCGCAGGGGGTACGCAGGATTTT.

In the case of this clonotype: An end of the junction differs from the germline gene, which may be a read error. In DNA form, the CDR3 reads TGTGCCAGCAGCTTAGCGAGGGGAATAGCAGGCGGGGAGCCGTTTTTT. Protein product: CASSLARGIAGGEPFF. This chain joins TRBV7-9 and TRBJ2-2; D is perhaps TRBD2 (6 bases). Germline CDR1 and CDR2: SEHNR and FQNEAQ (reference sequence). The length of the CDR3 is 16 residues.

This clonotype showed up many times. V gene TRBV7-9 combines with J gene TRBJ2-3; D remains unclear. The CDR3 extends over 20 amino acids. The V gene lost 5 bases and the J gene lost 1 base, with 28 bases spanning the gap. CDR1 is SEHNR and CDR2 is FQNEAQ in the germline V gene (reference sequence). CDR3 amino acids: CASSPSPGADSSKGTDTQYF. The CDR3 DNA reads as TGTGCCAGCAGCCCCTCCCCCGGCGCTGATTCCTCCAAAGGCACAGATACGCAGTATTTT.

This clonotype came up a few times. V is TRBV7-9 and J is TRBJ2-2; 7 nucleotides align to TRBD1. Per the germline V gene, CDR1 is SEHNR and CDR2 is FQNEAQ (reference sequence). This CDR3 spans 15 amino acids. Trimming at V came to 4 bases and at J to 3 bases, leaving 5 bases not matched to a gene. The CDR3 coding sequence is TGTGCCAGCAGCTCAAGACAGGGAGACACCGGGGAGCTGTTTTTT. The encoded protein is CASSSRQGDTGELFF. Combining the CDR3 with reference TRBV7-9 and TRBJ2-2 gives the whole variable domain DTGVSQNPRHKITKRGQNVTFRCDPISEHNRLYWYRQTLGQGPEFLTYFQNEAQLEKSRLLSDRFSAERPKGSFSTLEIQRTEQGDSAMYLCASSSRQGDTGELFFGEGSRLTVL.

In its sample, this clonotype was seen many times. The V gene is TRBV2, the J gene TRBJ2-5; D is possibly TRBD1 (5 bases). Per germline, CDR1 SNHLY and CDR2 FYNNEI. This CDR3 is built from 15 residues. V was trimmed by 4 bases and J by 2 bases, leaving 14 bases between them. The CDR3, as DNA: TGTGCCAGCAGTGTCGACAGTAACTTACAAGAGACCCAGTACTTC. Translation: CASSVDSNLQETQYF.

V is TRBV2 and J is TRBJ2-7; D ambiguous. Germline V lookup: CDR1 SNHLY, CDR2 FYNNEI. Trimming shortened V by 8 bases and J by 2 bases, and 13 bases separated the two germline ends. CDR3 length: 13 amino acids. CDR3 bases: TGTGCCAGCGAACACAGCCCTACCTACGAGCAGTACTTC. Translating gives CASEHSPTYEQYF.

Comments on this clonotype: Possible read error: a much larger clone is one base away. This chain uses TRBV20-1 with TRBJ1-5; no reliable D call. Trimming stripped 6 bases from V and 4 bases from J, with 13 bases between. This CDR3 has 13 amino acids. Germline loops: CDR1 DFQATT, CDR2 SNEGSKA (reference sequence). DNA of the CDR3: TGCAGTGCCCCTGACGGCGGGAATCAGCCCCAGCATTTT. Translated: CSAPDGGNQPQHF.

The chain is built from TRBV2 and TRBJ2-1; D is perhaps TRBD2 (7 bases). Germline CDR1 reads SNHLY; CDR2 reads FYNNEI. The CDR3 spans 15 residues. Trimming pared 11 bases from V and 8 bases from J, leaving 25 bases between. DNA for the CDR3: TGTGCCCTCAGGGAGGGGGAGGGCCTTGGAGATGAGCAGTTCTTC. It encodes CALREGEGLGDEQFF.

This clonotype has ten or more counts. The rearrangement links TRBV6-5 to TRBJ1-1; no clear D. With 4 bases removed from V and 11 bases from J, the gap between germline ends came to 17 bases. The germline gives CDR1 MNHEY, CDR2 SVGAGI. The CDR3 is made up of 13 amino acids. The chain's CDR3 is CASSFGPVLGAFF. The CDR3 nucleotides read TGTGCCAGCAGTTTCGGTCCAGTCCTCGGTGCTTTCTTT.